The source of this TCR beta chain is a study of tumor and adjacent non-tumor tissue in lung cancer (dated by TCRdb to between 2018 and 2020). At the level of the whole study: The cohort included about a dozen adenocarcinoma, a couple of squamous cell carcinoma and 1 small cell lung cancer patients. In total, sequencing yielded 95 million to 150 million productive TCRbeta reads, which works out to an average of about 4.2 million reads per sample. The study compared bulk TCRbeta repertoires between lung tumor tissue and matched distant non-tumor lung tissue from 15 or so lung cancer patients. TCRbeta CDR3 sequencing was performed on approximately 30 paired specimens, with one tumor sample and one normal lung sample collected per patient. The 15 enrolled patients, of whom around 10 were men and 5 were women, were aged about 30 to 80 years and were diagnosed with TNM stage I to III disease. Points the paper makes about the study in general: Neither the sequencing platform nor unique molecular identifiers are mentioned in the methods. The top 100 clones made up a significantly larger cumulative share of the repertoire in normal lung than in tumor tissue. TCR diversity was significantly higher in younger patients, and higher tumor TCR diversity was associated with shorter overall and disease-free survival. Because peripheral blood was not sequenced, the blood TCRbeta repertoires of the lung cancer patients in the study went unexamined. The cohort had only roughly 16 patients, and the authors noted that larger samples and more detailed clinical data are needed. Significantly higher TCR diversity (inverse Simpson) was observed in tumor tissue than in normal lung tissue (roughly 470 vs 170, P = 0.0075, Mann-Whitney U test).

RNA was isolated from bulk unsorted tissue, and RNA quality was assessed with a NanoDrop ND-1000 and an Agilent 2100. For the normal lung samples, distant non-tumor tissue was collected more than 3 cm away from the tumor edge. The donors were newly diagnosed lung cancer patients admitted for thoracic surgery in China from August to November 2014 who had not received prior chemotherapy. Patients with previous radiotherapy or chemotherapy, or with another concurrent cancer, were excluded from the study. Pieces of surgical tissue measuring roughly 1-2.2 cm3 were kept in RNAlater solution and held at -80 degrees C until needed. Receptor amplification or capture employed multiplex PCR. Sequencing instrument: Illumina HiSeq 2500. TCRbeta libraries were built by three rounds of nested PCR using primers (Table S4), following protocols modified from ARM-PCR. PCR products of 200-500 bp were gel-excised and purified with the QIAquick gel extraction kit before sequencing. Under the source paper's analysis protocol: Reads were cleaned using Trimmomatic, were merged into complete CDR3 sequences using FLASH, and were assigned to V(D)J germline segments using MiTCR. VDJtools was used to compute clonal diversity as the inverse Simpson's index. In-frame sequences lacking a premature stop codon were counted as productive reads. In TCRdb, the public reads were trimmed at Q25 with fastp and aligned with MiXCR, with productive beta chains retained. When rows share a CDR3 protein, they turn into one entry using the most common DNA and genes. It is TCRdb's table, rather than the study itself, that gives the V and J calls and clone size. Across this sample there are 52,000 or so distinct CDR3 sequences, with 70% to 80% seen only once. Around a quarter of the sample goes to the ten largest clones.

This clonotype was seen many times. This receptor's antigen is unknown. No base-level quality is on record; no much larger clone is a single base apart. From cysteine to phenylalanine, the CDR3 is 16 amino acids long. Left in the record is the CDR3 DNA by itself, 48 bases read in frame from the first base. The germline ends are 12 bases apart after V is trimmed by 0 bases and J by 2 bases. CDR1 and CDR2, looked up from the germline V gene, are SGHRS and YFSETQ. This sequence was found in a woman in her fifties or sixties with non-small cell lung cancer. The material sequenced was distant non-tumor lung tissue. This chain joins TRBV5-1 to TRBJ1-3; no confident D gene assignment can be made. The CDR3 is CASSLDPGLTGNTIYF. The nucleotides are TGCGCCAGCAGCTTGGATCCGGGATTGACTGGAAACACCATATATTTT.